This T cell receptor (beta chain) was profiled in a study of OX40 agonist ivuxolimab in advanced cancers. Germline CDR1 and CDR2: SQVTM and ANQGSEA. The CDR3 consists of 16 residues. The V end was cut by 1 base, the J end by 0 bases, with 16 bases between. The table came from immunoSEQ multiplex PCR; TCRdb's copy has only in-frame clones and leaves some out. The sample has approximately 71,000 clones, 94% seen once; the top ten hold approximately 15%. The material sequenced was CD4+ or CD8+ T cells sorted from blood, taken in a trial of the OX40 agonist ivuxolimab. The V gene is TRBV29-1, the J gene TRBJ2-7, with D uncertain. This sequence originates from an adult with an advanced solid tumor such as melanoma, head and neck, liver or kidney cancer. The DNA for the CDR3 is TGCAGCGTTGAAGGTCTGGCAGGCCTCCCCTCCTACGAGCAGTACTTC. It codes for CSVEGLAGLPSYEQYF.